This T cell receptor beta chain was profiled in a study of blood T cells in healthy people across ages. Study-level points and caveats: Higher diversity, along with more naive CD4+ cells, distinguished long-lived donors from aged donors.

A few counts support this clonotype. Antigen: not known. Germline V gene lookup returns CDR1 MNHEY and CDR2 SVGAGI. CDR3 size: 15 residues. All donors came from Russia, were Caucasian and healthy, and spanned ages about 6 to 100. The draw of peripheral blood yielded approximately 10 milliliters from each donor. Isolation per sample recovered at least 6 million PBMCs. Through a sample-barcoded 5' primer and a J-beta primer mix, a second PCR was run for roughly 6 to 12 cycles. Each CDR3 protein is one row after TCRdb ran MiXCR on the 5' RACE reads. The table shows about 780,000 distinct CDR3 sequences, with roughly 25% occurring only once. The same data also went into a second study, on T cells of mothers and their children.

The TCR originated in a boy aged 5 to 17 in good health. The sequenced sample was blood. The genes are TRBV6-5 and TRBJ2-5, with TRBD1 as a possible D gene (5 bases). The J call may be incorrect, as the DNA end agrees better with TRBJ2-7. CDR3 protein: CASSYSRQTVYEQYF. CDR3 nucleotide sequence: TGTGCCAGCAGTTACTCCAGACAGACCGTCTACGAGCAGTACTTC.